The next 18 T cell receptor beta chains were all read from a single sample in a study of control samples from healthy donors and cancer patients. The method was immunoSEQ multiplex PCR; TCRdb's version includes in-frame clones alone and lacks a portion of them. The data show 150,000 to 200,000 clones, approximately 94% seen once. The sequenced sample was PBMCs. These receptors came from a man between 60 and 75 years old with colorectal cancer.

The CDR3 loop reads CASRMVWSGSYGYTF. As DNA, the CDR3 is TGTGCCAGCAGGATGGTATGGTCCGGCAGCTATGGCTACACCTTC. The chain employs TRBV6-4 and TRBJ1-2; D is unresolved. Germline V gives CDR1 MRHNA, CDR2 SNTAGT. V was clipped by 6 bases and J by 4 bases, with 18 bases between them. The CDR3 covers 15 residues.

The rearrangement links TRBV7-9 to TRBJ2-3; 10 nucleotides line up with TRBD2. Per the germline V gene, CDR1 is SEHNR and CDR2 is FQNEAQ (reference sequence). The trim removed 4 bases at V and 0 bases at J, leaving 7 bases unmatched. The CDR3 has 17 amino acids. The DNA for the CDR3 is TGTGCCAGCAGCTCGAGACTAGCGGGCCCTAGCACAGATACGCAGTATTTT. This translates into CASSSRLAGPSTDTQYF.

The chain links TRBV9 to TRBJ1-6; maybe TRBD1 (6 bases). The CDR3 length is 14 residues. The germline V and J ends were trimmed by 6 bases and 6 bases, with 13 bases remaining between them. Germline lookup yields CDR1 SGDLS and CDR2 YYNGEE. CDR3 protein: CASKSGAANSPLHF. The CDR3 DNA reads TGTGCCAGCAAATCGGGGGCAGCTAATTCACCCCTCCACTTT.

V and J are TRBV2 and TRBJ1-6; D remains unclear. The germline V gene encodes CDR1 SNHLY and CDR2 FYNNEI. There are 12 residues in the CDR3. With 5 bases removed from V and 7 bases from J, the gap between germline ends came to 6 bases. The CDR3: CASSFLNSPLHF. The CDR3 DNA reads TGTGCCAGCAGTTTCCTCAATTCACCCCTCCACTTT.

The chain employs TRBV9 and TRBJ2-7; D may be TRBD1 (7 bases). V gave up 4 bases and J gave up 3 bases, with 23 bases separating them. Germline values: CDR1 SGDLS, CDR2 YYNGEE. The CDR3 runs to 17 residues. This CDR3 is CASSPREGAGGYYEQYF. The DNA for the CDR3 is TGTGCCAGCAGCCCGAGAGAGGGGGCCGGGGGCTACTACGAGCAGTACTTC.

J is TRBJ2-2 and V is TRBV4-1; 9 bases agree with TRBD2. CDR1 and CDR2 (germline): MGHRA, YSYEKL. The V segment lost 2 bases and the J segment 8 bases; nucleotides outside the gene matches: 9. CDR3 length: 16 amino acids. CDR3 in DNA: TGCGCCAGCAGCCAACGTAGCGGGGGTATTGCTGGGGAGCTGTTTTTT. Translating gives CASSQRSGGIAGELFF.

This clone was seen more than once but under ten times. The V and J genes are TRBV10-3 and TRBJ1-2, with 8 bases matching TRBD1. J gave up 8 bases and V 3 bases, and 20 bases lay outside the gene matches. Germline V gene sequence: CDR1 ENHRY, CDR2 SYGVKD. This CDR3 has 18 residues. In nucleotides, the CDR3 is TGTGCCATCAGTGACGGAACAGGGGGTATAGGTGCGTATCGAGGCTACACCTTC. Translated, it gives CAISDGTGGIGAYRGYTF.

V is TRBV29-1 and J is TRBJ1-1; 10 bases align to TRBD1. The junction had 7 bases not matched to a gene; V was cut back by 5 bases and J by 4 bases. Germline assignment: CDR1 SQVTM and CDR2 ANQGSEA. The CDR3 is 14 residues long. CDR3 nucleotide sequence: TGCAGCGTTAGCCCCAGGACAGGGGGCACTGAAGCTTTCTTT. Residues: CSVSPRTGGTEAFF.

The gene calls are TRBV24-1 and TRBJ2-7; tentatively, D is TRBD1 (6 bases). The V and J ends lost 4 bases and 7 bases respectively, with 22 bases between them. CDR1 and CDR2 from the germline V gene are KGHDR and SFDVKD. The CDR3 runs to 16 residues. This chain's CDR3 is CATSDPGDSTSGEQYF. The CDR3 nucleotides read TGTGCCACCAGTGACCCAGGGGATAGTACATCGGGGGAGCAGTACTTC.

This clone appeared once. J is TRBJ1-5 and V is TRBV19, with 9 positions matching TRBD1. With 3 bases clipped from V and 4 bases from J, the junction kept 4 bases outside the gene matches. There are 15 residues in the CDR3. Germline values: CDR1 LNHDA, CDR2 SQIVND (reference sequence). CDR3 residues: CASSIGTGLNQPQHF. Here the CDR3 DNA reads TGTGCCAGTAGTATCGGGACAGGGCTTAATCAGCCCCAGCATTTT.

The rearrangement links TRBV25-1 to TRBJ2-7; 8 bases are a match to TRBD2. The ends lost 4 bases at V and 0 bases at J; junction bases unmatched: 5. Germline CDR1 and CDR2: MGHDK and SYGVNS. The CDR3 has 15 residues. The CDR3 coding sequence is TGTGCCAGCAGTGGACGGGGGGGGCTCTCCTACGAGCAGTACTTC. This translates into CASSGRGGLSYEQYF.

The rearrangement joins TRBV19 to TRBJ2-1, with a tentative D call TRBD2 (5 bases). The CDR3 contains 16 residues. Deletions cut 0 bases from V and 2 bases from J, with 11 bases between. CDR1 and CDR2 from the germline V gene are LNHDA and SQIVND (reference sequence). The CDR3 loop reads CASSIETGTPYNEQFF. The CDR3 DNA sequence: TGTGCCAGTAGTATAGAGACGGGAACTCCCTACAATGAGCAGTTCTTC.

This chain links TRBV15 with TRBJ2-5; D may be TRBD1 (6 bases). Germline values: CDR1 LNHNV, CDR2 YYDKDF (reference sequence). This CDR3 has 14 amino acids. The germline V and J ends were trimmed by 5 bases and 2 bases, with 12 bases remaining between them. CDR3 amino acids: CATSGGFSQETQYF. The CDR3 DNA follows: TGTGCCACCAGCGGGGGCTTTTCACAAGAGACCCAGTACTTC.

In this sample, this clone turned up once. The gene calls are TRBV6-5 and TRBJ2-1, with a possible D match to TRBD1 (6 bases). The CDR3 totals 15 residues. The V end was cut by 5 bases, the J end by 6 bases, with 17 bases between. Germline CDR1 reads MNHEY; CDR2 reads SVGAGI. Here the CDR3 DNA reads TGTGCCAGCAGTATTCGGGACACCGGAGCCAATGAGCAGTTCTTC. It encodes CASSIRDTGANEQFF.

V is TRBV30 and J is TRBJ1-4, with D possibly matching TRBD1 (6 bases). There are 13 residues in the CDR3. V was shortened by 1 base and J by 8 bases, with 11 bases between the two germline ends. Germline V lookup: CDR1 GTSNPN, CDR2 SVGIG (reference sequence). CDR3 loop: CAWSGEGEEKLFF. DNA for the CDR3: TGTGCCTGGAGTGGGGAGGGGGAAGAAAAACTGTTTTTT.

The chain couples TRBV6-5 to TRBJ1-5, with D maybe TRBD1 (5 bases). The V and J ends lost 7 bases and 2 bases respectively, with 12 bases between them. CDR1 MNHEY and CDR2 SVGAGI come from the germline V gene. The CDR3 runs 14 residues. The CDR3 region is CASKAGWGNQPQHF. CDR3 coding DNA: TGTGCCAGCAAGGCAGGGTGGGGCAATCAGCCCCAGCATTTT.

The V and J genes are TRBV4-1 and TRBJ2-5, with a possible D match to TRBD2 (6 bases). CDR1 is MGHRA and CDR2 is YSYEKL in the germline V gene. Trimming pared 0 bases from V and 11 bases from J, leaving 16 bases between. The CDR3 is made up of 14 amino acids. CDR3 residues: CASSQDGRGPTQYF. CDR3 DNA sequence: TGCGCCAGCAGCCAAGATGGGCGGGGTCCCACGCAGTACTTC.

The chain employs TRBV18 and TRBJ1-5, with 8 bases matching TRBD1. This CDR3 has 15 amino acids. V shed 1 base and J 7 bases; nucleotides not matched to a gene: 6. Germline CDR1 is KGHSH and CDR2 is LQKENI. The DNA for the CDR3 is TGTGCCAGCTCACCACAAGGACAGGGTGGCCAGCCCCAGCATTTT. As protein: CASSPQGQGGQPQHF.